This T cell receptor (beta chain) derives from a study of early stage breast cancer tumors. This CDR3 has 16 amino acids. Germline V gives CDR1 SGHTA, CDR2 FQGNSA. The V and J ends lost 1 base and 6 bases, in that order; junction bases with no gene match: 5. Only in-frame clones appear in the TCRdb table, and some are missing; sequencing was by immunoSEQ multiplex PCR. The sample lists about 15,000 clones, around 85% occurring once. The origin of this receptor is a person aged 25 to 39 with breast cancer. This chain connects TRBV7-2 to TRBJ2-2, with 10 bases lining up with TRBD2. The sequenced material came from normal breast tissue next to the tumor. CDR3 sequence (DNA): TGTGCCAGCAGCTTAGGCGCTAGCGGGAGCCCCGGGGAGCTGTTTTTT. Its translation is CASSLGASGSPGELFF.